One and the same sample provided the 10 T cell receptor beta chains below, sequenced in a study of CD8+ T cells in alopecia areata. Extracted RNA was reverse transcribed into cDNA, the sequencing template. Profiled with immunoSEQ multiplex PCR; TCRdb holds only in-frame clones, not every one. The sample shows over 200,000 clones, about three fifths of them seen only once. Sequencing used CD4+ T cells sorted from blood, obtained at week 0. Source of these receptors: a human donor with alopecia areata.

This clone has only a few counts. V usage is TRBV6-5 and J usage is TRBJ2-3; D assignment may be TRBD1 or TRBD2 (5 bases each). The CDR3 is made up of 16 amino acids. V was trimmed by 4 bases and J by 3 bases, leaving 17 bases between them. Germline assignment: CDR1 MNHEY and CDR2 SVGAGI. The CDR3 region has the DNA TGTGCCAGCAGTTCCCCCGGGACCCTGGGGACAGATACGCAGTATTTT. Protein: CASSSPGTLGTDTQYF.

The chain employs TRBV5-1 and TRBJ2-6, with TRBD1 matching 7 bases. Trimming took 3 bases from V and 0 from J; bases not matched to a gene: 12. Germline values: CDR1 SGHRS, CDR2 YFSETQ. There are 19 residues in the CDR3. In DNA form, the CDR3 reads TGCGCCAGCAGCTCTCTAGGGACAGCCCTATCCTCTGGGGCCAACGTCCTGACTTTC. This encodes CASSSLGTALSSGANVLTF.

The chain has TRBV9 and TRBJ1-2; 9 bases agree with TRBD1. Germline lookup yields CDR1 SGDLS and CDR2 YYNGEE. The CDR3 totals 13 residues. Trimming at V came to 4 bases and at J to 6 bases, leaving 4 bases not matched to a gene. CDR3 in amino acids: CASSKGQGDGYTF. The CDR3, as DNA: TGTGCCAGCAGCAAGGGACAGGGAGATGGCTACACCTTC.

CDR3 sequence (DNA): TGTGCCAGCAGCATAGACAGGGGCCAGCTCTATAATTCACCCCTCCACTTT. Amino acids: CASSIDRGQLYNSPLHF. The gene calls are TRBV5-4 and TRBJ1-6, with 8 positions matching TRBD1. V lost 4 bases, J lost 3 bases, and 9 bases stayed unmatched. CDR3 length: 17 amino acids. Germline lookup yields CDR1 SGHNT and CDR2 YYREEE (reference sequence).

The rearrangement joins TRBV29-1 to TRBJ1-1, with D uncertain. Germline V gene sequence: CDR1 SQVTM, CDR2 ANQGSEA. The length of the CDR3 is 11 residues. The ends were cut back, 5 bases at V and 11 bases at J, with 15 bases in the middle. The CDR3 bases are TGCAGCGTTCGCAACGGGCTGGAGGCTTTCTTT. Its protein is CSVRNGLEAFF.

This clone was found a few times. The chain recombines TRBV10-3 with TRBJ2-3, with 7 bases aligning to TRBD1. The CDR3 loop spans 14 amino acids. Trimming cost V 8 bases and J 6 bases; bases outside gene matches: 11. In germline, CDR1 is ENHRY, CDR2 SYGVKD. The chain's CDR3 is CAIRIDREIDTQYF. CDR3 bases: TGTGCCATCCGTATCGACAGGGAAATTGATACGCAGTATTTT.

V usage is TRBV18 and J usage is TRBJ2-5; maybe TRBD2 (5 bases). The V gene lost 8 bases and the J gene lost 2 bases, with 9 bases spanning the gap. CDR1 and CDR2 from the germline V gene are KGHSH and LQKENI. The CDR3 extends over 12 amino acids. DNA for the CDR3: TGTGCCAGCGCAGGACTGCAAGAGACCCAGTACTTC. This gives the protein CASAGLQETQYF.

The chain uses TRBV7-9 and TRBJ1-2; TRBD1 agrees at 7 bases. V shed 3 bases, J shed 8 bases, and the junction held 6 bases outside the gene matches. Germline CDR1 reads SEHNR; CDR2 reads FQNEAQ (reference sequence). This CDR3 spans 13 amino acids. The chain's CDR3 is CASSLARGAGYTF. CDR3 in DNA: TGTGCCAGCAGCTTGGCCAGGGGGGCCGGCTACACCTTC.

This clone was seen more than once but under ten times. The CDR3 reads CASSLVGRGRSSYNEQFF. The CDR3 bases are TGTGCCAGCAGCTTAGTCGGGCGGGGCAGGAGCTCCTACAATGAGCAGTTCTTC. The chain uses TRBV7-2 and TRBJ2-1; the D gene is possibly TRBD2 (6 bases). Germline V gene data show CDR1 as SGHTA and CDR2 as FQGNSA. The V end lost 1 base, the J end lost 0 bases, and 16 bases lay between the germline ends. The CDR3 is 18 amino acids.

This clone has only one observation. At one end the junction does not follow the germline gene, possibly because of a read error. The chain has TRBV7-7 and TRBJ2-5; D may be TRBD1 (6 bases). CDR1 and CDR2 from the germline V gene are SSHAT and FNYEAQ (reference sequence). There are 14 residues in the CDR3. The CDR3 DNA reads TGTGCTAGCAGCTTAGTACAGGGTACAGAGACCCAGTACTTC. Amino acids: CASSLVQGTETQYF.